The clone carrying this T cell receptor beta chain was seen ten or more times. Its antigen remains unknown. The sample is drawn from a study of neurological immune-mediated disorders. TCRdb re-called the 5' RACE reads through MiXCR, storing one row per CDR3 protein. The repertoire holds 25,000 to 35,000 distinct CDR3 sequences, with about 16% as singletons. Broader study findings: None of the CDR3 amino acid sequences of expanded clones were shared across subjects, and this suggested private repertoires in all groups.

The germline V gene encodes CDR1 DFQATT and CDR2 SNEGSKA (reference sequence). The CDR3 extends over 15 amino acids. Trimming cost V 1 base and J 5 bases, with 15 bases left between them. This TCR derives from a man aged 65 to 79 in good health. The source material was PBMCs. V usage is TRBV20-1 and J usage is TRBJ2-1; a weak D match, TRBD2 (6 bases). The DNA of the CDR3 is TGCAGTGCTAGAGCGGACTATCGGGGAAACAATGAGCAGTTCTTC. This gives the protein CSARADYRGNNEQFF.